This record concerns one T cell receptor (beta chain) sequence. Its antigen is currently unknown. The data belong to a study of OX40 agonist ivuxolimab in advanced cancers. Study overall: An agonistic anti-OX40 (CD134) antibody, ivuxolimab, was used to treat the patients. Study conclusions and caveats: Within 6 weeks, CD4+ and CD8+ blood T cells expanded clonally at 0.1 to 3.0 mg/kg. It was not determined which antigens were specifically recognized by the peripheral T cells that had undergone clonal expansion. CD8+ T cells (on average) carried more expanded clones than CD4+ T cells.

The CDR3 is 12 residues long. V was pared by 5 bases and J by 6 bases, with 8 bases between. Germline V gene data show CDR1 as MNHEY and CDR2 as SVGAGI. The assay was immunoSEQ multiplex PCR, and TCRdb's table has in-frame clones only and misses some. This sample yields 75,000 to 80,000 clones, of which under 90% are seen a single time; over 6% belongs to the top ten. J is TRBJ2-1 and V is TRBV6-5; no clear D gene. This clonotype was sampled from an adult with an advanced solid tumor such as melanoma, head and neck, liver or kidney cancer. Sequencing used CD4+ or CD8+ T cells sorted from blood, obtained in a trial of the OX40 agonist ivuxolimab. The DNA for the CDR3 is TGTGCCAGCAGTCCCACCGGCAATGAGCAGTTCTTC. Translated: CASSPTGNEQFF.